This TCR beta chain was captured by sequencing in a study of blood T cell repertoires in COVID-19. Overall study: Samples representing acute and convalescent COVID-19 were sourced from the United States, Italy and Spain. Sources were T cells, B-cell-depleted T cells, or PBMCs; the material itself was cDNA or gDNA.

V dropped 7 bases and J dropped 6 bases, with 16 bases sitting between them. The CDR3 has 13 residues. Germline CDR1 MDHEN, CDR2 SYDVKM. Per the original data handling: Amplification of reference gene primers provided the estimated nucleated cell counts. The method was immunoSEQ multiplex PCR; TCRdb's version includes in-frame clones alone and lacks a portion of them. The D gene and trimming were derived from the DNA, and the V and J assignments and clone size from that table. The sample records about 200,000 clones, roughly 80% being singletons. V usage is TRBV28 and J usage is TRBJ2-7; maybe TRBD1 (6 bases). Sequences were obtained from peripheral blood. The receptor was derived from a human donor in a cohort sampled during active COVID-19. Here the CDR3 reads CASIPWLGAEQYF. The DNA for the CDR3 is TGTGCCAGCATCCCCTGGTTGGGGGCCGAGCAGTACTTC.